This T cell receptor (beta chain) was documented in a study of T cell responses to AZD1222 COVID-19 vaccine (dated by TCRdb to about 2021). With regard to the full study: AZD1222 recipients whose second dose came at about 4 weeks and those whose second dose came at about 12 weeks were combined into one group, since spike-specific TCR depth and breadth did not differ between the two schedules. A total of 233 trial participants underwent TCR sequencing, of whom some 210 received two doses of AZD1222 and around 25 received two doses of the MenACWY control vaccine. Trial participants were enrolled into age subgroups of 18-55, 56-69 and 70-plus years, which contained approximately 150, 28 and 58 TCR-sequenced participants, respectively.

Sample time point, as interpreted from the label and publication: baseline before first vaccination. Vaccinee samples were obtained from the UK trials COV001 and COV002, which included a single-blind randomized controlled phase 2/3 trial of AZD1222 (ChAdOx1 nCoV-19) in healthy adults. For TCRbeta chain sequencing, PBMC samples were collected from trial participants at day 0 and at day 28 after the second dose. Worth noting for this clone: The antigen it recognizes is unknown. Within one base of it there is no much larger clone, and no base qualities were kept.

The CDR3 regions of human TCRbeta chains were subjected to immunosequencing. In the source study's methods: TCRs in the repertoires were compared against a reference library of SARS-CoV-2-specific TCRs that had been generated with the MIRA antigen-specificity platform. Breadth meant the fraction of unique TCRs that were SARS-CoV-2-associated, whereas depth meant the fraction of total T cells that were SARS-CoV-2-associated. Using the MIRA data, every spike-specific TCR was mapped to the spike region that the TCR reacted to and assigned to either a CD4 or a CD8 class. Log10-transformed breadth and depth values were compared by one-way ANOVA with Sidak's multiple comparisons tests. The immuneACCESS repertoire file appears here via TCRdb, limited to in-frame rearrangements. These files lack a portion of the clones; in checked studies, under half of the deficit traces to unresolved V genes, and the cause of the others is not known. The V and J calls and clone size were taken over from that table, and D and trimming were inferred from the DNA. Present in this sample are about 130,000 clones, 92% of which were seen just once. The ten largest make up approximately 2.1% of the sample.

Results and caveats for the whole study, not just this receptor: The 56-69-year group was small, and its depth increase did not reach significance, likely because of low power. A significant rise in spike-specific TCR breadth and depth was observed after two AZD1222 doses relative to day 0 and relative to MenACWY recipients. Conclusions about previously exposed vaccinees are limited because only 5 or 6 AZD1222 recipients were SARS-CoV-2 seropositive at baseline. Participants were mostly white British and included more females than males, and it was suggested by the authors that clonal diversity may have been underestimated. No day 14 peak-response samples were available, so repertoires were characterized only after the peak T cell response. The vaccine-associated CD4 TCRs covered the entire spike protein, and the dominant responses fell in regions 160-218 and 743-854. Reportedly, close to half of the unique spike-specific TCRs recognized epitopes lying outside the regions that are mutated in the B.1.351 and B.1.1.7 variants.

CDR1 and CDR2 (SGHAT, FQNNGV) derive from the germline V gene. Trimming costs V 1 base and J 2 bases, and their ends lie 19 bases apart. The CDR3 goes from the cysteine to the phenylalanine over 18 residues. Only the CDR3 DNA is retained, 54 bases long and in frame from the first base. The specimen was peripheral blood, collected on day 0 of AZD1222 vaccination. The V and J genes are TRBV11-2 and TRBJ2-3; the best D guess is TRBD1, with 6 bases matching. This TCR derives from an adult in good health. The CDR3 in this case is CASSLGAGTSTLTDTQYF. The bases are TGTGCCAGCAGCTTAGGTGCCGGGACATCAACCCTCACAGATACGCAGTATTTT.